This note documents a single T cell receptor (beta chain) sequence. Its antigen is undetermined. The sample comes from a study of memory CD4+ T cells and cytomegalovirus serostatus. The germline V gene encodes CDR1 KGHSH and CDR2 LQKENI. Trimming stripped 2 bases from V and 3 bases from J, with 7 bases between. The CDR3 has 13 residues. Clones were sequenced by immunoSEQ multiplex PCR, and TCRdb holds only the in-frame ones, with some missing. The sample has around 76,000 clones, approximately 78% seen once. The study, taken as a whole, reports: Median bootstrapped AUC for CMV status was around 0.95 originally, approximately 0.93 US-trained. Each of approximately 69 CMV-associated TCRbeta sequences occurred in one to five individuals.

Single viable CD3+CD4+CD8-CD45RO+ cells were sorted as the memory CD4+ T cells. The rearrangement links TRBV18 to TRBJ1-2; the D is unclear. The specimen was memory CD4+ T cells from blood. This clonotype originated in an adult in good health and CMV-seropositive. The CDR3, as DNA: TGTGCCAGCTCACCAGGGTCAGACTATGGCTACACCTTC. Amino acid sequence: CASSPGSDYGYTF.